Listed below are T cell receptor beta chains from one sample, sequenced in a study of early T cells in non-severe SARS-CoV-2 infection. Each CDR3 protein gets one entry after TCRdb re-called the 5' RACE reads with MiXCR. This table has around 44,000 distinct CDR3 sequences, approximately 9.4% appearing once. Specimen: whole blood. These receptors all come from an adult who was a healthcare worker with PCR-confirmed SARS-CoV-2 infection or an uninfected control (not recorded which). CDR3s include the opening cysteine and the closing phenylalanine or tryptophan. D genes are given only for firm matches. The size field is filled for only some rows; it gives once, few, many or a size class.

d_call,clone_size,v_call,j_call,cdr3_nt,cdr3_aa
.,few,TRBV7-9,TRBJ2-3,TGTGCCAGCAGCTTAGAGCCAGATACGCAGTATTTT,CASSLEPDTQYF
TRBD1,many,TRBV6-6,TRBJ1-6,TGTGCCAGCAGTTACCCTGGGACAGGGGGAAATTCACCCCTCCACTTT,CASSYPGTGGNSPLHF
TRBD1,many,TRBV19,TRBJ1-5,TGTGCCAGTAACCCAGGACAGGTAGTTGGTAATAGCAATCAGCCCCAGCATTTT,CASNPGQVVGNSNQPQHF
.,medium-sized,TRBV3-1,TRBJ2-7,TGTGCCAGCAGCCAAGATCGGCTCGAGCAGTACTTC,CASSQDRLEQYF
.,.,TRBV5-5,TRBJ1-2,TGTGTCAGCAGCCCCCAAGCCTCCGGGTACTATGGCTACACCTTC,CVSSPQASGYYGYTF
.,.,TRBV7-9,TRBJ2-7,TGTGCCAGCAGCTACCTCCCGGGGGGCGTTGGGGTCGAGCAGTACTTC,CASSYLPGGVGVEQYF
.,many,TRBV7-9,TRBJ2-1,TGTGCCAGCAGCCCAAGTCTTTCTTCCTACAATGAGCAGTTCTTC,CASSPSLSSYNEQFF
TRBD2,.,TRBV20-1,TRBJ2-7,TGCAGTGCTAGAGTGGGGACTAGCGGCCCCTACGAGCAGTACTTC,CSARVGTSGPYEQYF
.,.,TRBV6-1,TRBJ1-4,TGTGCCAGCTGCAGGGTCCCAACTAATGAAAAACTGTTTTTT,CASCRVPTNEKLFF
TRBD1,.,TRBV7-6,TRBJ2-7,TGTGCCAGCAGCTCCGCCCCCCAGGGGGCCTACGAGCAGTACTTC,CASSSAPQGAYEQYF
TRBD1,few,TRBV6-5,TRBJ2-1,TGTGCCAGCAGTTACGGGACAGGGGCCAATGAGCAGTTCTTC,CASSYGTGANEQFF
TRBD1,many,TRBV6-5,TRBJ2-5,TGTGCCAGCAGCTCCGGGACAGGACAAGAGACCCAGTACTTC,CASSSGTGQETQYF
.,many,TRBV28,TRBJ1-1,TGTGCCAGCAGTTGGGGCACTGAAGCTTTCTTT,CASSWGTEAFF
.,many,TRBV12-3/TRBV12-4,TRBJ1-2,TGTGCCAGCAGTTTAGGGCCGGGCACGGGCTACACCTTC,CASSLGPGTGYTF
.,many,TRBV30,TRBJ2-1,TGTGCCGCCTCACGGGGGGAGCAGTTCTTC,CAASRGEQFF
.,.,TRBV15,TRBJ2-7,TGTGCCACCAGCAGAGTTACCGGGGGACAGCAGTACTTC,CATSRVTGGQQYF
.,many,TRBV5-1,TRBJ1-1,TGCGCCAGCACCGGCTTGGGCACTGAAGCTTTCTTT,CASTGLGTEAFF
.,many,TRBV14,TRBJ2-7,TGTGCCAGCAGTCGATTCACACAGGGCGAGCAGTACTTC,CASSRFTQGEQYF
TRBD2,many,TRBV2,TRBJ2-7,TGTGCCAGCAGTGACGCTAGCGGGAGTGATATCGAGCAGTACTTC,CASSDASGSDIEQYF
.,many,TRBV19,TRBJ2-2,TGTGCCAGTAGTATACAGCCCCAAGGGGGCGGGGAGCTGTTTTTT,CASSIQPQGGGELFF
.,many,TRBV19,TRBJ1-5,TGTGCCAGTACCACTTCCGGGTTTAATAGCAATCAGCCCCAGCATTTT,CASTTSGFNSNQPQHF
.,many,TRBV30,TRBJ1-5,TGTGCCTGGAGTCAGGCAATTAGCAATCAGCCCCAGCATTTT,CAWSQAISNQPQHF
TRBD2,.,TRBV9,TRBJ2-3,TGTGCCAGCAGCGTGTCGCGGGAGGGAGGAACAGATACGCAGTATTTT,CASSVSREGGTDTQYF
.,once,TRBV12-3/TRBV12-4,TRBJ2-2,TGTGCCAGCAGTTTCATGGCTGTAAACACCGGGGAGCTGTTTTTT,CASSFMAVNTGELFF
TRBD2,.,TRBV4-1,TRBJ2-7,TGCGCCAGCAGCCAACCTTATCACGGGACTAGATCCGAGCAGTACTTC,CASSQPYHGTRSEQYF
TRBD1,many,TRBV20-1,TRBJ2-1,TGCAGTGCTATTAGCCAGGGGGAATTTTGGGAGCAGTTCTTC,CSAISQGEFWEQFF
.,many,TRBV4-1,TRBJ2-7,TGCGCCAGCAGCCGTCGGCCAGGGAGCGGCGAGCAGTACTTC,CASSRRPGSGEQYF
.,few,TRBV7-2,TRBJ2-5,TGTGCCAGCAGCTTACAGCGACCACAAGAGACCCAGTACTTC,CASSLQRPQETQYF
TRBD2,once,TRBV29-1,TRBJ2-5,TGCAGCGTCCGCGGACTAGCGGCGGAGACCCAGTACTTC,CSVRGLAAETQYF
.,many,TRBV12-3/TRBV12-4,TRBJ1-5,TGTGCCAGCAAACTAGAGGGTCAGCCCCAGCATTTT,CASKLEGQPQHF
.,.,TRBV20-1,TRBJ1-1,TGCAGTGCTAGCGGCAGGGCGAACACTGAAGCTTTCTTT,CSASGRANTEAFF
TRBD2,many,TRBV20-1,TRBJ2-3,TGCAGGTGCTTAGCGGGAGGGCAAGATACGCAGTATTTT,CRCLAGGQDTQYF
TRBD2,few,TRBV12-3/TRBV12-4,TRBJ2-2,TGTGCCAGCAGCCTAGCGGGCCGCACCGGGGAGCTGTTTTTT,CASSLAGRTGELFF
TRBD1,few,TRBV20-1,TRBJ2-3,TGCAGTGCTAGAGATCCAGGGGGTCGGGGCACAGATACGCAGTATTTT,CSARDPGGRGTDTQYF
TRBD2,.,TRBV3-1,TRBJ2-2,TGTGCCAGCAGCCAAGCGGGAGGGACCGGGGAGCTGTTTTTT,CASSQAGGTGELFF
.,few,TRBV2,TRBJ2-7,TGTGCCAGCAAAGATACCCCGCACGAGCAGTACTTC,CASKDTPHEQYF
.,many,TRBV29-1,TRBJ2-7,TGCAGCGTTTCAGCCACTCGGGGTAGTAGCCCCTACGAGCAGTACTTC,CSVSATRGSSPYEQYF